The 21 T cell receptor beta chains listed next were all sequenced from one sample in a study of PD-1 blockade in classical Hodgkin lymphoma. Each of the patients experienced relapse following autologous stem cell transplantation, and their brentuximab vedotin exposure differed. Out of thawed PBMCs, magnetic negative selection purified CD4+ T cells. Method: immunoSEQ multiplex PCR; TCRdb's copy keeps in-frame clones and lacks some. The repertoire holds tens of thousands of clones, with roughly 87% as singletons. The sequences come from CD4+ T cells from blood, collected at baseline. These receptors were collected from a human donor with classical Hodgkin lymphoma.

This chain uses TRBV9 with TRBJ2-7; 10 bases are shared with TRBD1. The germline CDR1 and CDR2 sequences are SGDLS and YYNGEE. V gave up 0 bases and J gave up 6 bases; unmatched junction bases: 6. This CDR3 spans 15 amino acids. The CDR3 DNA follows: TGTGCCAGCAGCGTAGCGGGACAGGGGTTAGGCGAGCAGTACTTC. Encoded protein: CASSVAGQGLGEQYF.

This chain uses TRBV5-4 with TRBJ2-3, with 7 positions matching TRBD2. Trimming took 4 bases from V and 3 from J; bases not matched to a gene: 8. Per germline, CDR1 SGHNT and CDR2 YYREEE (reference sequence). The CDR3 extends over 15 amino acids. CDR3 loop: CASSPRGGATDTQYF. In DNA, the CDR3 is TGTGCCAGCAGCCCACGCGGGGGTGCAACAGATACGCAGTATTTT.

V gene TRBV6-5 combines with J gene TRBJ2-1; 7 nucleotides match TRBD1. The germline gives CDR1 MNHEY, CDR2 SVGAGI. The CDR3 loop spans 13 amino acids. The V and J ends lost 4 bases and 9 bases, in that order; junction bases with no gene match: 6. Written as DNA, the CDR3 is TGTGCCAGCAGTTCCCGACGACAGGGTGAGCAGTTCTTC. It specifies CASSSRRQGEQFF.

In nucleotides, the CDR3 is TGTGCCAGCAGTTACTCCGTACAGGTCAGCAGTGAGCAGTTCTTC. Its protein product is CASSYSVQVSSEQFF. This chain uses TRBV6-5 with TRBJ2-1, with a weak D call TRBD1 (5 bases). Trimming took 0 bases from V and 9 from J, leaving 15 bases between them. Germline lookup yields CDR1 MNHEY and CDR2 SVGAGI. CDR3 size: 15 residues.

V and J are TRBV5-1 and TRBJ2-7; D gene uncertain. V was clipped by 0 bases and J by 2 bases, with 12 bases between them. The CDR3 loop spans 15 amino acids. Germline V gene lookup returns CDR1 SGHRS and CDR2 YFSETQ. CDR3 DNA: TGCGCCAGCAGCTTGGCGGTTAGCAGTACCTACGAGCAGTACTTC. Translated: CASSLAVSSTYEQYF.

This CDR3 is CASSPLGQGGEKLFF. DNA of the CDR3: TGTGCCAGCTCACCCCTTGGACAGGGGGGTGAAAAACTGTTTTTT. This chain joins TRBV18 and TRBJ1-4; TRBD1 matches at 10 bases. With V trimmed by 3 bases and J by 7 bases, 5 bases remained unmatched. Germline assignment: CDR1 KGHSH and CDR2 LQKENI. This CDR3 contains 15 residues.

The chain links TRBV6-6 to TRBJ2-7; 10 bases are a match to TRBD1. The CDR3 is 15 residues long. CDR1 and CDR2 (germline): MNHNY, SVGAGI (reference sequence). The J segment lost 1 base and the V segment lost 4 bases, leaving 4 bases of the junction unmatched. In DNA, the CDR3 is TGTGCCAGCAGTTTTGACAGGGGGCCATCCTACGAGCAGTACTTC. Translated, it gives CASSFDRGPSYEQYF.

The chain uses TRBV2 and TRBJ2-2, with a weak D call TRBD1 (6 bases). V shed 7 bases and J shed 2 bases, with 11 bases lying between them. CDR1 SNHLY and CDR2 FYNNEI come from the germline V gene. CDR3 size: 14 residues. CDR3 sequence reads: CASKDSLNTGELFF. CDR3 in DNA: TGTGCCAGCAAGGACAGCCTAAACACCGGGGAGCTGTTTTTT. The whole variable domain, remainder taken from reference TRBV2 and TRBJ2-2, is EPEVTQTPSHQVTQMGQEVILRCVPISNHLYFYWYRQILGQKVEFLVSFYNNEISEKSEIFDDQFSVERPDGSNFTLKIRSTKLEDSAMYFCASKDSLNTGELFFGEGSRLTVL.

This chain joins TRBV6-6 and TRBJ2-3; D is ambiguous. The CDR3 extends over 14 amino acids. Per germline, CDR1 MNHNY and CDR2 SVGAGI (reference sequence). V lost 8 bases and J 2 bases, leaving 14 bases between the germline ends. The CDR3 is CASVMGGPTDTQYF. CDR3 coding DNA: TGTGCCAGCGTCATGGGCGGACCCACAGATACGCAGTATTTT.

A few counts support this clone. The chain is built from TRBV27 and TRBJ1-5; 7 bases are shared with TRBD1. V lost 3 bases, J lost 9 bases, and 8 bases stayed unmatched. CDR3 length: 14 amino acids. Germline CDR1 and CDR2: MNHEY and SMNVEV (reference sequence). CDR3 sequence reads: CASSFRDSGSPQHF. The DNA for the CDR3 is TGTGCCAGCAGTTTCCGGGACAGCGGTTCGCCCCAGCATTTT.

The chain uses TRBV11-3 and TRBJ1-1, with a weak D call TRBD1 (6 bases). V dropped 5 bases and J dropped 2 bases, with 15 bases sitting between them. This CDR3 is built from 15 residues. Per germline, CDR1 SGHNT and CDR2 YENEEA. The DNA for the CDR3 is TGTGCCAGCAGCCCCCGGGCAGGGGCCAACACTGAAGCTTTCTTT. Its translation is CASSPRAGANTEAFF.

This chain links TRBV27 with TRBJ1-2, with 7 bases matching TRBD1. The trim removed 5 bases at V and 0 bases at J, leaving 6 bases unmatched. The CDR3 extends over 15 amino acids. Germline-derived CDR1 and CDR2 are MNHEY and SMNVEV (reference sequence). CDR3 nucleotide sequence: TGTGCCAGCAGTATACGGACAGGAGCTAACTATGGCTACACCTTC. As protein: CASSIRTGANYGYTF.

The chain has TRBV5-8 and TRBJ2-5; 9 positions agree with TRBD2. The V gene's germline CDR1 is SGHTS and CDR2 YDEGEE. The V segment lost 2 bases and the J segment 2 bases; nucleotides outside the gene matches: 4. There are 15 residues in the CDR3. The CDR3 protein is CASSLVLAGQETQYF. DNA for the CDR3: TGTGCCAGCAGCTTAGTACTAGCGGGTCAAGAGACCCAGTACTTC. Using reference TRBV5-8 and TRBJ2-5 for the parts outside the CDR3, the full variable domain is EAGVTQSPTHLIKTRGQQATLRCSPISGHTSVYWYQQALGLGLQFLLWYDEGEERNRGNFPPRFSGRQFPNYSSELNVNALELEDSALYLCASSLVLAGQETQYFGPGTRLLVL.

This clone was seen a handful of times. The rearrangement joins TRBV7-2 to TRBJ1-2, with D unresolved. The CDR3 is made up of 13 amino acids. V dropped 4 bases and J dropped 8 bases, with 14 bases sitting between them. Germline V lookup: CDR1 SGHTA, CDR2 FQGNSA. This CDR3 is CASSSHTSGGYTF. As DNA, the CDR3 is TGTGCCAGCAGCTCACACACGTCGGGGGGCTACACCTTC.

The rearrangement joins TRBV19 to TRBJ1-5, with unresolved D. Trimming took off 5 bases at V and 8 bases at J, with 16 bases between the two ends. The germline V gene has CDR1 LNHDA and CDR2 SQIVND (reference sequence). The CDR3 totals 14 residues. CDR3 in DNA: TGTGCCAGTAGTCTGATATCGGGTTTTGAGCCCCAGCATTTT. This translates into CASSLISGFEPQHF.

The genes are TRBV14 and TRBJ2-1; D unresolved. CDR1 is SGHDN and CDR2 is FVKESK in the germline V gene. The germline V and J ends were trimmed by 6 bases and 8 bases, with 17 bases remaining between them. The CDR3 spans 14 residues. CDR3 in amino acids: CASSPSVIIDEQFF. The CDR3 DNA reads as TGTGCCAGCAGTCCAAGCGTAATTATCGATGAGCAGTTCTTC.

The CDR3: CASTAQATEQYF. The CDR3 DNA is TGTGCCAGCACCGCCCAGGCGACCGAGCAGTACTTC. The rearrangement joins TRBV2 to TRBJ2-7, with unresolved D. CDR3 length: 12 amino acids. V lost 7 bases and J 6 bases, leaving 13 bases between the germline ends. Germline assignment: CDR1 SNHLY and CDR2 FYNNEI.

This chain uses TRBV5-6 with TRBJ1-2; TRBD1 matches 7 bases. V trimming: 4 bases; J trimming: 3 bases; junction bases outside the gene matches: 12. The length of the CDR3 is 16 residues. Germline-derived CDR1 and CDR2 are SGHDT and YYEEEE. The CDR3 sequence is CASSADDRVGDYGYTF. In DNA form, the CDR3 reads TGTGCCAGCAGCGCAGATGACAGGGTAGGAGACTATGGCTACACCTTC.

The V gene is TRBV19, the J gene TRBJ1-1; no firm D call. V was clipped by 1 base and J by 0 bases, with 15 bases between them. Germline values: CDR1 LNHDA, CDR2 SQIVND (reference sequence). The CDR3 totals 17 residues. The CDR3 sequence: CASSIGGGGRVNTEAFF. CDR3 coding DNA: TGTGCCAGTAGTATAGGGGGAGGCGGACGGGTGAACACTGAAGCTTTCTTT.

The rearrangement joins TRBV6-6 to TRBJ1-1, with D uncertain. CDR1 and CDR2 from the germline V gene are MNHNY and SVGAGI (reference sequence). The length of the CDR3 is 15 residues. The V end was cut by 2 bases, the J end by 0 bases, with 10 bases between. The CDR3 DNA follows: TGTGCCAGCAGTTACGGCAGACTCATGAACACTGAAGCTTTCTTT. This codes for CASSYGRLMNTEAFF.

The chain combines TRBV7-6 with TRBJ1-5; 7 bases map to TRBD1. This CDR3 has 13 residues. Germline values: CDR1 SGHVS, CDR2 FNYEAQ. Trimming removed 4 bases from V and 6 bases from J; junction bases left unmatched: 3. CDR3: CASSSNRGQPQHF. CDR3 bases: TGTGCCAGCAGCTCTAACAGGGGTCAGCCCCAGCATTTT.